The 30 T cell receptor beta chains below come from one sample, sequenced in a study of response to subunit inactivated influenza vaccine. TCRdb processed the RT-PCR reads anew with MiXCR; each CDR3 protein has one entry. Among under 950,000 distinct CDR3 sequences listed, 21% were seen once. Sequences were derived from PBMCs from blood, sampled roughly 5 days after vaccination. Receptors were obtained from a man in his forties or fifties who received an inactivated influenza vaccine.

The V gene is TRBV5-1, the J gene TRBJ2-1; 10 bases map to TRBD1. Looked up from germline, CDR1 is SGHRS and CDR2 is YFSETQ. This CDR3 region has 15 residues. V dropped 0 bases and J dropped 5; count of bases not matched to a gene: 2. The CDR3, as DNA: TGCGCCAGCAGCTTGGGACAGGGGGCGAACAATGAGCAGTTCTTC. Protein: CASSLGQGANNEQFF.

This chain links TRBV28 with TRBJ2-4; maybe TRBD2 (5 bases). The CDR3 length is 17 residues. Germline V gives CDR1 MDHEN, CDR2 SYDVKM. Trimming shortened V by 1 base and J by 0 bases, and 13 bases separated the two germline ends. The CDR3 DNA reads TGTGCCAGCAGTTTATTTATGTCGGAGGCAGCCAAAAACATTCAGTACTTC. This gives the protein CASSLFMSEAAKNIQYF.

The rearrangement joins TRBV5-1 to TRBJ2-2; D possibly corresponds to TRBD2 (6 bases). Trimming pared 0 bases from V and 4 bases from J, leaving 10 bases between. Germline CDR1 SGHRS, CDR2 YFSETQ. This CDR3 comprises 15 residues. The chain's CDR3 is CASSLDQGGTGELFF. CDR3 coding DNA: TGCGCCAGCAGCTTGGATCAGGGAGGCACCGGGGAGCTGTTTTTT.

The V call is TRBV20-1, the J call TRBJ2-1; D not resolved. The CDR3 spans 15 residues. Germline V gene sequence: CDR1 DFQATT, CDR2 SNEGSKA (reference sequence). V was pared by 8 bases and J by 0 bases, with 17 bases between. The CDR3 spells CSTPPKGGSYNEQFF. The CDR3 DNA is TGCAGTACACCCCCCAAGGGCGGCTCCTACAATGAGCAGTTCTTC.

This clonotype was recorded a few times. The chain joins TRBV7-8 to TRBJ2-5; D may match TRBD1 or TRBD2 (5 bases each). This CDR3 has 15 residues. Trimming took 2 bases from V and 5 from J, leaving 15 bases between them. Germline V CDR1 and CDR2: SGHVS, FQNEAQ. CDR3 amino acids: CASSLLGTGHETQYF. DNA of the CDR3: TGTGCCAGCAGCTTATTGGGGACGGGCCATGAGACCCAGTACTTC.

The rearrangement links TRBV5-1 to TRBJ1-3; 7 bases align to TRBD1. Trimming cost V 5 bases and J 2 bases; bases outside gene matches: 10. There are 16 residues in the CDR3. Per the germline V gene, CDR1 is SGHRS and CDR2 is YFSETQ. CDR3 in DNA: TGCGCCAGCAGTCAAGACAGGGCCGGGGCTGGAAACACCATATATTTT. Translating gives CASSQDRAGAGNTIYF.

This clonotype has just a few counts. The chain carries TRBV29-1 and TRBJ1-2; D gene unclear. V shed 6 bases and J shed 9 bases, with 14 bases lying between them. CDR1 and CDR2 from the germline V gene are SQVTM and ANQGSEA. The CDR3 consists of 11 residues. The CDR3 reads CSVARLGSYTF. CDR3 nucleotide sequence: TGCAGCGTAGCAAGGCTCGGCAGCTACACCTTC.

This chain links TRBV20-1 with TRBJ2-3; perhaps D is TRBD1 or TRBD2 (5 bases each). Germline V gene lookup returns CDR1 DFQATT and CDR2 SNEGSKA (reference sequence). Trimming took 4 bases from V and 3 from J, leaving 11 bases between them. The CDR3 length is 13 residues. The CDR3, as DNA: TGCAGTGCTATCCCGGGACCAACAGATACGCAGTATTTT. It encodes CSAIPGPTDTQYF.

J is TRBJ2-1 and V is TRBV4-1; 8 bases line up with TRBD1. Germline V gene lookup returns CDR1 MGHRA and CDR2 YSYEKL. The V and J ends lost 4 bases and 5 bases, in that order; junction bases with no gene match: 10. The CDR3 consists of 16 residues. The CDR3 spells CASSPGGRGLNNEQFF. The CDR3 DNA reads as TGCGCCAGCAGCCCAGGGGGCCGAGGGTTAAACAATGAGCAGTTCTTC.

The V call is TRBV27, the J call TRBJ1-4; D uncertain. CDR1 and CDR2 (germline): MNHEY, SMNVEV (reference sequence). CDR3 length equals 15 residues. V was shortened by 5 bases and J by 0 bases, with 10 bases between the two germline ends. CDR3: CASSGYGATNEKLFF. The CDR3 DNA reads TGTGCCAGCAGTGGATACGGAGCAACTAATGAAAAACTGTTTTTT.

This clonotype was observed a handful of times. In nucleotides, the CDR3 is TGTGCCAGCAGCTTAGAGTCAGGCCGTCGGAACACTGAAGCTTTCTTT. Protein: CASSLESGRRNTEAFF. This rearrangement joins TRBV7-6 to TRBJ1-1, with no clear D. Germline CDR1 reads SGHVS; CDR2 reads FNYEAQ. V lost 1 base to trimming and J lost 1 base, with 13 bases between them. The CDR3 totals 16 residues.

The chain has TRBV6-2 or TRBV6-3 and TRBJ2-2; D remains ambiguous. Trimming cost V 4 bases and J 5 bases, with 11 bases left between them. The germline V gene has CDR1 MNHEY and CDR2 SVGEGT. The CDR3 contains 14 residues. CDR3 sequence (DNA): TGTGCCAGCAGTTTGCAGGTGAAAACCGGGGAGCTGTTTTTT. As protein: CASSLQVKTGELFF.

V usage is TRBV6-2 or TRBV6-3 and J usage is TRBJ2-4; 7 nucleotides line up with TRBD1. Germline values: CDR1 MNHEY, CDR2 SVGEGT. This CDR3 comprises 14 residues. With 5 bases clipped from V and 6 bases from J, the junction kept 7 bases outside the gene matches. CDR3 bases: TGTGCCAGCAGTACCGGGACAGCCCTAAACATTCAGTACTTC. It codes for CASSTGTALNIQYF.

The CDR3 DNA sequence: TGTGCCAGCAGCCGAAGGGAGGGTGAGCAGTTCTTC. It yields the protein CASSRREGEQFF. The chain is built from TRBV9 and TRBJ2-1; 7 positions agree with TRBD2. CDR3 length: 12 residues. Germline assignment: CDR1 SGDLS and CDR2 YYNGEE. Trimming at V came to 4 bases and at J to 9 bases, leaving 4 bases not matched to a gene.

This clonotype was seen at least ten times. The CDR3 coding sequence is TGTGCCAGCAGCTTGGACAGACTCAATCAGCCCCAGCATTTT. Translating gives CASSLDRLNQPQHF. V usage is TRBV7-2 and J usage is TRBJ1-5; the D gene is possibly TRBD1 (6 bases). V shed 3 bases and J shed 3 bases, with 9 bases lying between them. Germline values: CDR1 SGHTA, CDR2 FQGNSA. The CDR3 extends over 14 amino acids.

The chain recombines TRBV28 with TRBJ2-1; 12 bases align to TRBD2. Per the germline V gene, CDR1 is MDHEN and CDR2 is SYDVKM. With V trimmed by 3 bases and J by 9 bases, 6 bases remained unmatched. CDR3 length equals 15 residues. CDR3 residues: CASSFASGRAGEQFF. The DNA of the CDR3 is TGTGCCAGCAGTTTTGCTAGCGGGAGGGCCGGTGAGCAGTTCTTC.

This sequence joins TRBV25-1 and TRBJ1-2; TRBD1 agrees at 8 bases. The V and J ends lost 3 bases and 0 bases, in that order; junction bases with no gene match: 6. Looked up from germline, CDR1 is MGHDK and CDR2 is SYGVNS. The CDR3 is made up of 16 amino acids. For the CDR3, the DNA is TGTGCCAGCAGTGAGTTTAGGACAGGGCCTAACTATGGCTACACCTTC. This encodes CASSEFRTGPNYGYTF.

This clonotype was observed a few times. The V gene is TRBV28, the J gene TRBJ2-2; D is possibly TRBD2 (6 bases). The CDR3 length is 16 residues. V was clipped by 6 bases and J by 1 base, with 15 bases between them. Germline assignment: CDR1 MDHEN and CDR2 SYDVKM. The CDR3 DNA is TGTGCCAGCAGAACACGAGCTAGCGAGAACACCGGGGAGCTGTTTTTT. Amino acids: CASRTRASENTGELFF.

The chain joins TRBV4-1 to TRBJ2-7; D may match TRBD1 or TRBD2 (5 bases each). Trimming removed 4 bases from V and 3 bases from J, with 28 bases in between. The germline V gene encodes CDR1 MGHRA and CDR2 YSYEKL. The CDR3 loop spans 19 amino acids. The CDR3 loop is CASSPWWGKRDGEGYEQYF. The CDR3 region has the DNA TGCGCCAGCAGCCCTTGGTGGGGAAAGAGGGACGGTGAGGGCTACGAGCAGTACTTC.

The chain is built from TRBV12-3 or TRBV12-4 and TRBJ2-2, with 8 bases that match TRBD2. This CDR3 spans 15 amino acids. J lost 4 bases, V lost 6 bases, and 7 bases had no gene match. CDR3 protein: CASRRSGGPTGELFF. The CDR3 DNA is TGTGCCAGCAGAAGGAGCGGGGGTCCCACCGGGGAGCTGTTTTTT.

This clonotype has more than one count but fewer than ten. The V call is TRBV7-9, the J call TRBJ2-3, with TRBD2 matching over 11 bases. Per germline, CDR1 SEHNR and CDR2 FQNEAQ (reference sequence). Trimming cost V 7 bases and J 4 bases; bases outside gene matches: 10. This CDR3 has 16 amino acids. The CDR3 sequence is CASTSLTSGMPDTQYF. The CDR3, as DNA: TGTGCCAGCACCTCATTGACTAGCGGGATGCCAGATACGCAGTATTTT.

This clonotype was counted between two and nine times. This chain uses TRBV7-9 with TRBJ2-7; the match to TRBD2 covers 9 bases. This CDR3 contains 15 residues. The junction had 7 bases not matched to a gene; V was cut back by 4 bases and J by 3 bases. The germline CDR1 and CDR2 sequences are SEHNR and FQNEAQ (reference sequence). In nucleotides, the CDR3 is TGTGCCAGCAGCTCCCAAATTAGCGGGGGCTACGAGCAGTACTTC. Protein: CASSSQISGGYEQYF.

The gene calls are TRBV6-1 and TRBJ2-7; either TRBD1 or TRBD2 may fit D (6 bases each). The V end was cut by 6 bases, the J end by 3 bases, with 18 bases between. In germline, CDR1 is MNHNS, CDR2 SASEGT. The CDR3 sequence is 15 residues long. The CDR3 region is CASSRRGLNIYEQYF. DNA for the CDR3: TGTGCCAGCAGCCGACGGGGGCTAAATATCTACGAGCAGTACTTC.

The CDR3 here is CASSLRDRYYEQYF. Here the CDR3 DNA reads TGTGCCAGCAGCCTCCGGGACAGGTACTACGAGCAGTACTTC. The rearrangement joins TRBV6-1 to TRBJ2-7, with 8 bases aligning to TRBD1. Germline V CDR1 and CDR2: MNHNS, SASEGT. The CDR3 is 14 residues long. V gave up 6 bases and J gave up 3 bases; unmatched junction bases: 7.

This clonotype was detected a few times. The chain combines TRBV10-3 with TRBJ2-7; the D gene is possibly TRBD1 (6 bases). V was cut by 7 bases and J by 4 bases, with 14 bases left in between. CDR3 size: 13 residues. Germline lookup yields CDR1 ENHRY and CDR2 SYGVKD. Here the CDR3 reads CAITSGASYEQYF. The CDR3 coding sequence is TGTGCCATCACGTCAGGGGCCTCTTACGAGCAGTACTTC.

This clonotype has just a few counts. The chain combines TRBV24-1 with TRBJ2-5; D is possibly TRBD1 (5 bases). Germline V lookup: CDR1 KGHDR, CDR2 SFDVKD. Trimming left V 1 base short and J 4 bases short, with 15 bases between. This CDR3 is built from 16 residues. As DNA, the CDR3 is TGTGCCACCAGTGATTTTGCCAGGGAAGAAAGAGAGACCCAGTACTTC. Amino acids: CATSDFAREERETQYF.

The rearrangement joins TRBV28 to TRBJ2-1; D ambiguous. Trimming took off 7 bases at V and 10 bases at J, with 11 bases between the two ends. The CDR3 is 11 residues long. The germline V gene encodes CDR1 MDHEN and CDR2 SYDVKM. The CDR3 nucleotides are TGTGCCAGCAAATTAAAGTCCGAGCAGTTCTTC. It is translated as CASKLKSEQFF.

V is TRBV11-1 and J is TRBJ1-2; D is possibly TRBD1 (5 bases). The germline gives CDR1 SGHAT, CDR2 FQDESV (reference sequence). The CDR3 totals 15 residues. V dropped 0 bases and J dropped 6 bases, with 14 bases sitting between them. In DNA, the CDR3 is TGTGCCAGCAGCTTAGCGCTAAAGGGCAGGGATGGCTACACCTTC. Translating gives CASSLALKGRDGYTF.

The table lists this clonotype with a count of one. The chain joins TRBV2 to TRBJ2-3; D gene ambiguous. CDR1 is SNHLY, CDR2 FYNNEI, per germline. The length of the CDR3 is 14 residues. V was pared by 7 bases and J by 1 base, with 12 bases between. In DNA form, the CDR3 reads TGTGCCAGCACTTCGGACGGACGCACAGATACGCAGTATTTT. This encodes CASTSDGRTDTQYF.

The table lists this clonotype with a few counts. The CDR3 sequence: CASSPGTSGEILYEQYF. The CDR3 region has the DNA TGTGCCAGCTCACCTGGGACTAGCGGGGAAATACTCTACGAGCAGTACTTC. V is TRBV18 and J is TRBJ2-7; 13 bases are shared with TRBD2. This CDR3 is built from 17 residues. CDR1 KGHSH and CDR2 LQKENI come from the germline V gene. With V trimmed by 3 bases and J by 3 bases, 8 bases remained unmatched. Filled out from reference TRBV18 and TRBJ2-7, the complete variable domain reads NAGVMQNPRHLVRRRGQEARLRCSPMKGHSHVYWYRQLPEEGLKFMVYLQKENIIDESGMPKERFSAEFPKEGPSILRIQQVVRGDSAAYFCASSPGTSGEILYEQYFGPGTRLTVT.